The sample holds a few counts of the clone carrying this TCR beta chain. Its antigen is as yet unknown. The data were obtained in a study of T cell repertoires in cytomegalovirus infection. For the study at large: Shared public TCR beta signatures pointed to both CMV infection and a matching HLA type. Study-level findings and limits: Identification of carriers of CMV plus the relevant HLA was performed using cumulative public TCR beta family frequency. CMV-specific TCR beta clonotypes restricted by HLA-C dominated the ex vivo response.

Using its own MiXCR run on the reads, TCRdb lists one record per CDR3 protein. The sample lists under 800,000 distinct CDR3 sequences, roughly a quarter seen once, with around 7.6% in the top ten. Trimming stripped 0 bases from V and 8 bases from J, with 13 bases between. CDR1 LNHNV and CDR2 YYDKDF come from the germline V gene (reference sequence). The CDR3 runs 14 residues. The chain couples TRBV15 to TRBJ1-1; D gene ambiguous. This receptor was taken from a human donor in good health (CMV status not recorded). Some clones in this sample may be carry-over from other donors' samples. The sample taken for sequencing was CD8+ T cells from PBMCs. The DNA of the CDR3 is TGTGCCACCAGCAGAGATCGGAGGATGGAAGAAGCTTTCTTT. Translation: CATSRDRRMEEAFF.